The sequence of this T cell receptor (beta chain) was determined in a study of blood T cell repertoires in COVID-19. Study details: The United States, Italy and Spain provided the acute and convalescent COVID-19 samples. PBMCs, B-cell-depleted T cells, or T cells provided the cDNA or gDNA that made up the material.

As processed by the authors: Reference gene primers were amplified, and this amplification served to estimate nucleated cell counts. Data came from immunoSEQ multiplex PCR; TCRdb stores just in-frame clones and leaves some out. The V and J calls and the clone size are those of that table, but D and trimming were determined from the DNA. The data show 150,000 or so clones, about 80% seen once. CDR3 length equals 15 residues. V was pared by 5 bases and J by 1 base, with 8 bases of the junction left unmatched. The germline CDR1 and CDR2 sequences are MDHEN and SYDVKM. The chain carries TRBV28 and TRBJ2-7, with 7 bases fitting TRBD1. Material: peripheral blood. This TCR came from a woman aged 80 or over with acute or convalescent COVID-19. The DNA for the CDR3 is TGTGCCAGCAGTGCCCCAAGGGACAGTTCCTACGAGCAGTACTTC. Amino acid sequence: CASSAPRDSSYEQYF. The entire variable domain, with the rest obtained from reference TRBV28 and TRBJ2-7, is as follows: DVKVTQSSRYLVKRTGEKVFLECVQDMDHENMFWYRQDPGLGLRLIYFSYDVKMKEKGDIPEGYSVSREKKERFSLILESASTNQTSMYLCASSAPRDSSYEQYFGPGTRLTVT.